The next 32 T cell receptor beta chains were all read from a single sample in a study of immune cell composition in non-small cell lung cancer (dated 2017 in TCRdb). Library prep was done by the immunoSEQ multiplex PCR assay. Held by TCRdb, this immuneACCESS table contains in-frame sequences only and omits some clones. Under half of the omission traces to an unresolved V gene where checked; the cause of the rest is unknown. The sample table contains 2,000 to 2,500 clones; only one count was recorded for around 75% of them. The ten top clones hold approximately 15% of the sample. Normal lung samples came from the same patient and were non-adjacent lung tissue collected as far from the tumour as possible, with a minimum distance of 3 cm. Input material: non-adjacent lung tissue. Source of these receptors: a human donor with non-small cell lung cancer.

The chain recombines TRBV7-2 with TRBJ2-6, with a weak D call TRBD2 (6 bases). This CDR3 has 15 residues. Deletions cut 4 bases from V and 3 bases from J, with 10 bases between. CDR1 is SGHTA, CDR2 FQGNSA, per germline. DNA for the CDR3: TGTGCCAGCAGCTCGGGGGTAGGTGGGGCCAACGTCCTGACTTTC. This encodes CASSSGVGGANVLTF.

CDR3 residues: CASSDGQNTGELFF. CDR3 sequence (DNA): TGTGCCAGCAGTGACGGACAAAACACCGGGGAGCTGTTTTTT. The V gene is TRBV6-4, the J gene TRBJ2-2, with D possibly being TRBD1 (5 bases). This CDR3 has 14 amino acids. Germline CDR1 MRHNA, CDR2 SNTAGT. With 2 bases removed from V and 2 bases from J, the gap between germline ends came to 6 bases.

This clone was seen a single time. This rearrangement joins TRBV5-1 to TRBJ2-5; perhaps TRBD1 as D (8 bases). From germline, CDR1 is SGHRS and CDR2 YFSETQ. Trimming shortened V by 4 bases and J by 4 bases, and 17 bases separated the two germline ends. The CDR3 sequence is 15 residues long. This CDR3 reads CASSPGGQGGETQYF. CDR3 DNA sequence: TGCGCCAGCAGCCCGGGAGGACAGGGTGGAGAGACCCAGTACTTC.

The V gene is TRBV5-1, the J gene TRBJ1-1; 9 bases map to TRBD1. CDR3 length: 13 residues. The V segment lost 3 bases and the J segment 7 bases; nucleotides outside the gene matches: 4. CDR1 is SGHRS, CDR2 YFSETQ, per germline. The CDR3 nucleotides are TGCGCCAGCAGCTGGACAGGGGAGAGTGAAGCTTTCTTT. Translated, it gives CASSWTGESEAFF.

The J gene is TRBJ2-3, the V gene TRBV5-4; TRBD2 aligns across 8 bases. In germline, CDR1 is SGHNT, CDR2 YYREEE (reference sequence). J lost 5 bases, V lost 3 bases, and 11 bases had no gene match. The CDR3 covers 16 residues. CDR3 nucleotide sequence: TGTGCCAGCAGCTACACGGGACTAGTGCAAGGAGATACGCAGTATTTT. Residues: CASSYTGLVQGDTQYF. The full variable domain, completed using reference TRBV5-4 and TRBJ2-3, is ETGVTQSPTHLIKTRGQQVTLRCSSQSGHNTVSWYQQALGQGPQFIFQYYREEENGRGNFPPRFSGLQFPNYSSELNVNALELDDSALYLCASSYTGLVQGDTQYFGPGTRLTVL.

The gene calls are TRBV6-1 and TRBJ2-3; D not certain. Germline CDR1 is MNHNS and CDR2 is SASEGT. This CDR3 contains 14 residues. Trimming stripped 2 bases from V and 0 bases from J, with 6 bases between. The CDR3 spells CASSELPSTDTQYF. CDR3 DNA: TGTGCCAGCAGTGAACTCCCCAGCACAGATACGCAGTATTTT.

There are a few counts of this clone. V and J are TRBV2 and TRBJ2-1; 9 positions match TRBD2. This CDR3 comprises 17 residues. From germline, CDR1 is SNHLY and CDR2 FYNNEI. J lost 9 bases, V lost 4 bases, and 16 bases had no gene match. This CDR3 reads CASSAARKSGRTVEQFF. CDR3 DNA: TGTGCCAGCAGTGCCGCCCGCAAGAGCGGGAGGACGGTTGAGCAGTTCTTC.

The V gene is TRBV18, the J gene TRBJ2-3; 10 nucleotides line up with TRBD1. Germline V lookup: CDR1 KGHSH, CDR2 LQKENI. The V gene end was trimmed by 8 bases and the J gene end by 3 bases; junction bases not matched to a gene: 17. The CDR3 is 18 amino acids. The CDR3 bases are TGTGCCAGCCGACGACAGGGGGCAGGCGGCGGGAGGACAGATACGCAGTATTTT. Residues: CASRRQGAGGGRTDTQYF.

The chain combines TRBV2 with TRBJ2-1, with 14 bases matching TRBD2. Germline CDR1 and CDR2: SNHLY and FYNNEI. This CDR3 is built from 17 residues. V dropped 7 bases and J dropped 6; count of bases not matched to a gene: 11. The CDR3 loop is CASKGLAGDTRINEQFF. Here the CDR3 DNA reads TGTGCCAGCAAGGGACTAGCGGGAGACACCCGGATCAATGAGCAGTTCTTC.

The chain is built from TRBV28 and TRBJ2-7, with D possibly TRBD2 on 6 matching bases. This CDR3 comprises 17 residues. Germline V CDR1 and CDR2: MDHEN, SYDVKM. Trimming left V 5 bases short and J 0 bases short, with 20 bases between. CDR3 sequence (DNA): TGTGCCAGCAGTCCGTATATGGGGGGAGCGGGCTCCTACGAGCAGTACTTC. It translates to CASSPYMGGAGSYEQYF.

The chain recombines TRBV6-5 with TRBJ1-1; D is possibly TRBD1 (6 bases). Looked up from germline, CDR1 is MNHEY and CDR2 is SVGAGI. The V gene lost 0 bases and the J gene lost 3 bases, with 8 bases spanning the gap. This CDR3 is built from 14 residues. The CDR3 loop is CASSYSYRDTEAFF. The CDR3 nucleotides read TGTGCCAGCAGTTACTCGTACAGGGACACTGAAGCTTTCTTT.

The chain combines TRBV7-9 with TRBJ2-2; 9 positions agree with TRBD2. V was pared by 1 base and J by 6 bases, with 12 bases of the junction left unmatched. CDR3 size: 18 residues. Germline CDR1 SEHNR, CDR2 FQNEAQ (reference sequence). The CDR3 coding sequence is TGTGCCAGCAGCTTAGTCCTCGCTAGCGGGATAGGGGCCGGGGAGCTGTTTTTT. This sequence encodes CASSLVLASGIGAGELFF. Variable domain in full (rest from reference TRBV7-9 and TRBJ2-2): DTGVSQNPRHKITKRGQNVTFRCDPISEHNRLYWYRQTLGQGPEFLTYFQNEAQLEKSRLLSDRFSAERPKGSFSTLEIQRTEQGDSAMYLCASSLVLASGIGAGELFFGEGSRLTVL.

V and J are TRBV6-5 and TRBJ2-1; 7 bases are a match to TRBD2. This CDR3 comprises 12 residues. Trimming removed 7 bases from V and 8 bases from J; junction bases left unmatched: 5. Germline V gene data show CDR1 as MNHEY and CDR2 as SVGAGI. CDR3 nucleotides: TGTGCCAGCATTGGCGGGAGCTATGAGCAGTTCTTC. It is translated as CASIGGSYEQFF.

The V call is TRBV23-1, the J call TRBJ2-1; 10 bases are shared with TRBD1. TRBV23-1 is an open reading frame, and its role is uncertain. V dropped 4 bases and J dropped 5; count of bases not matched to a gene: 8. The CDR3 is made up of 16 amino acids. CDR3: CASSRLRDRGNNEQFF. The CDR3 nucleotides are TGCGCCAGCAGTCGACTCCGGGACAGGGGAAACAATGAGCAGTTCTTC.

This chain uses TRBV6-4 with TRBJ2-3; no clear D. CDR1 and CDR2 from the germline V gene are MRHNA and SNTAGT. This CDR3 is built from 11 residues. Trimming pared 6 bases from V and 6 bases from J, leaving 7 bases between. The CDR3 loop is CASRYWDTQYF. CDR3 nucleotides: TGTGCCAGCAGGTACTGGGATACGCAGTATTTT.

The sample holds one count of this clone. The chain joins TRBV29-1 to TRBJ2-7; D gene uncertain. Germline values: CDR1 SQVTM, CDR2 ANQGSEA. This CDR3 is built from 13 residues. The V end was cut by 7 bases, the J end by 2 bases, with 15 bases between. The CDR3 DNA is TGCAGCGCCTCAATCGGGTTAACCTACGAGCAGTACTTC. It translates to CSASIGLTYEQYF.

The chain employs TRBV27 and TRBJ1-1; D might be TRBD1 (5 bases). V was trimmed by 7 bases and J by 5 bases, leaving 8 bases between them. Germline V gene data show CDR1 as MNHEY and CDR2 as SMNVEV (reference sequence). There are 11 residues in the CDR3. Written as DNA, the CDR3 is TGTGCCAGCAACGGGGGGACTGAAGCTTTCTTT. This sequence encodes CASNGGTEAFF.

This clone was found a few times. The chain has TRBV5-1 and TRBJ2-1; 10 bases fit TRBD1. This CDR3 is 15 amino acids long. Germline CDR1 reads SGHRS; CDR2 reads YFSETQ. V lost 5 bases and J lost 6; bases outside the gene matches: 8. The DNA of the CDR3 is TGCGCCAGCAGTACCGGGACAGGGGTCGGCAATGAGCAGTTCTTC. Translating gives CASSTGTGVGNEQFF.

This clone has a single count. The rearrangement uses TRBV7-2 and TRBJ1-4, with D possibly matching TRBD1 (6 bases). Trimming stripped 6 bases from V and 4 bases from J, with 12 bases between. This CDR3 region has 14 residues. Germline CDR1 reads SGHTA; CDR2 reads FQGNSA. The CDR3 loop is CASSRTGFNEKLFF. CDR3 nucleotide sequence: TGTGCCAGCAGTCGAACAGGGTTTAATGAAAAACTGTTTTTT.

This clone was counted once. The V gene is TRBV27, the J gene TRBJ1-1; D unclear. The V end lost 4 bases, the J end lost 7 bases, and 19 bases lay between the germline ends. Per germline, CDR1 MNHEY and CDR2 SMNVEV (reference sequence). The CDR3 is 15 amino acids. CDR3 bases: TGTGCCAGCAGTTATGCAGGATACGGCGGGAGTGAAGCTTTCTTT. Translated: CASSYAGYGGSEAFF.

The chain carries TRBV30 and TRBJ2-5; 9 nucleotides line up with TRBD2. This CDR3 comprises 16 residues. Germline V gene lookup returns CDR1 GTSNPN and CDR2 SVGIG (reference sequence). J was trimmed by 5 bases and V by 2 bases; bases with no gene match: 12. CDR3 sequence: CAWSHTGTSSRETQYF. CDR3 sequence (DNA): TGTGCCTGGAGTCATACCGGGACTAGCTCCCGGGAGACCCAGTACTTC.

The chain joins TRBV5-1 to TRBJ2-7; 8 bases are a match to TRBD2. Germline V gene lookup returns CDR1 SGHRS and CDR2 YFSETQ. The CDR3 is 14 residues long. Trimming at V came to 2 bases and at J to 2 bases, leaving 3 bases not matched to a gene. CDR3 region: CASSFSGTTYEQYF. Here the CDR3 DNA reads TGCGCCAGCAGCTTTAGCGGGACCACCTACGAGCAGTACTTC.

V usage is TRBV5-1 and J usage is TRBJ1-4; 9 bases line up with TRBD1. The CDR3 contains 14 residues. CDR1 is SGHRS and CDR2 is YFSETQ in the germline V gene. V was pared by 4 bases and J by 11 bases, with 9 bases of the junction left unmatched. The CDR3: CASSPQGAREKLFF. The CDR3, as DNA: TGCGCCAGCAGCCCACAGGGGGCAAGAGAGAAACTGTTTTTT.

This clone was picked up a small number of times. The chain recombines TRBV5-1 with TRBJ2-4, with D perhaps matching TRBD2 (6 bases). Between the trimmed V and J ends, which lost 3 bases and 9 bases, there was a span of 19 bases. There are 15 residues in the CDR3. Germline V gene data show CDR1 as SGHRS and CDR2 as YFSETQ. The CDR3 DNA is TGCGCCAGCAGCTCGGCCGGGGGAACGGGGAGCATTCAGTACTTC. Translation: CASSSAGGTGSIQYF. The complete variable domain, with remaining parts taken from reference TRBV5-1 and TRBJ2-4, reads KAGVTQTPRYLIKTRGQQVTLSCSPISGHRSVSWYQQTPGQGLQFLFEYFSETQRNKGNFPGRFSGRQFSNSRSEMNVSTLELGDSALYLCASSSAGGTGSIQYFGAGTRLSVL.

This sequence joins TRBV19 and TRBJ2-1; D perhaps matches TRBD1 (5 bases). The CDR3 runs to 15 residues. The V gene lost 1 base and the J gene lost 7 bases, with 14 bases spanning the gap. CDR1 and CDR2 from the germline V gene are LNHDA and SQIVND (reference sequence). The CDR3 region has the DNA TGTGCCAGTAGTATAGGAACAGGCTCGTGGAATGAGCAGTTCTTC. This translates into CASSIGTGSWNEQFF.

The chain has TRBV11-2 and TRBJ1-6; 8 bases align to TRBD1. J lost 5 bases, V lost 5 bases, and 11 bases had no gene match. The germline gives CDR1 SGHAT, CDR2 FQNNGV. The CDR3 runs 17 residues. This chain's CDR3 is CASSPGGQGANNSPLHF. The CDR3 DNA reads TGTGCCAGCAGCCCAGGCGGCCAGGGGGCGAATAATTCACCCCTCCACTTT.

The chain employs TRBV5-1 and TRBJ1-1, with TRBD1 as a possible D gene (5 bases). Per germline, CDR1 SGHRS and CDR2 YFSETQ. The CDR3 covers 14 residues. V was clipped by 2 bases and J by 1 base, with 9 bases between them. For the CDR3, the DNA is TGCGCCAGCAGCTTACAGGCTGGGAACACTGAAGCTTTCTTT. This codes for CASSLQAGNTEAFF. Full variable domain (remainder filled in from reference TRBV5-1 and TRBJ1-1): KAGVTQTPRYLIKTRGQQVTLSCSPISGHRSVSWYQQTPGQGLQFLFEYFSETQRNKGNFPGRFSGRQFSNSRSEMNVSTLELGDSALYLCASSLQAGNTEAFFGQGTRLTVV.

V usage is TRBV19 and J usage is TRBJ1-4; D perhaps matches TRBD1 (5 bases). V shed 0 bases and J shed 13 bases, with 36 bases lying between them. The CDR3 sequence is 21 residues long. Germline-derived CDR1 and CDR2 are LNHDA and SQIVND (reference sequence). Here the CDR3 reads CASSIDPDSRLSSPERERLFF. CDR3 nucleotide sequence: TGTGCCAGTAGTATAGATCCCGACAGCCGACTTTCCTCGCCGGAGCGTGAGAGACTGTTTTTT.

In the case of this clone: A read error may produce the germline difference seen at one junction end. The chain has TRBV7-7 and TRBJ2-2, with 7 bases aligning to TRBD1. The length of the CDR3 is 13 residues. Germline-derived CDR1 and CDR2 are SSHAT and FNYEAQ (reference sequence). The CDR3 DNA reads as TGTGCTAGCAGCCCCGACAGGGCCGGGGAGCTGTTTTTT. It yields the protein CASSPDRAGELFF.

In its sample, this clone ranks as large. The gene calls are TRBV7-9 and TRBJ2-4, with 14 bases lining up with TRBD2. The J segment lost 0 bases and the V segment lost 5 bases, leaving 6 bases of the junction unmatched. Germline CDR1 is SEHNR and CDR2 is FQNEAQ (reference sequence). This CDR3 has 18 residues. The CDR3 loop is CASSKTSGRAIAKNIQYF. The CDR3 DNA reads TGTGCCAGCAGCAAGACTAGCGGGAGGGCTATAGCCAAAAACATTCAGTACTTC.

J is TRBJ1-1 and V is TRBV4-1; the D gene is possibly TRBD1 (6 bases). CDR1 is MGHRA and CDR2 is YSYEKL in the germline V gene. The CDR3 is made up of 13 amino acids. The V end lost 4 bases, the J end lost 11 bases, and 17 bases lay between the germline ends. Here the CDR3 DNA reads TGCGCCAGCAGCCCGGAGTGGGGGCCGCTGGCTTTCTTT. Translating it yields CASSPEWGPLAFF.

The J gene is TRBJ2-7, the V gene TRBV7-2; D call uncertain. V dropped 3 bases and J dropped 2 bases, with 8 bases sitting between them. The CDR3 consists of 13 residues. The germline V gene has CDR1 SGHTA and CDR2 FQGNSA. Here the CDR3 reads CASSFGLAYEQYF. The CDR3 DNA is TGTGCCAGCAGCTTTGGTCTAGCCTACGAGCAGTACTTC.